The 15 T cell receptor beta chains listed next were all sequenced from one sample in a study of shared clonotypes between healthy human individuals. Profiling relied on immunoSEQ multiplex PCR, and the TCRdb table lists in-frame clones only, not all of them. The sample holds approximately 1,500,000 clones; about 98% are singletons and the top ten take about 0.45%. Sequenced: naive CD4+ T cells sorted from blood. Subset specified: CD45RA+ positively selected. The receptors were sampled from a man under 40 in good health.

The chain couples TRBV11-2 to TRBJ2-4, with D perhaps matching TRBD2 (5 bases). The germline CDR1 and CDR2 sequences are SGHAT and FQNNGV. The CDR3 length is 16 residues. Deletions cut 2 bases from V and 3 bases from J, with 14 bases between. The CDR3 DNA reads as TGTGCCAGCAGCTTATTTCCCGGGGTGGTCAAAAACATTCAGTACTTC. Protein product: CASSLFPGVVKNIQYF.

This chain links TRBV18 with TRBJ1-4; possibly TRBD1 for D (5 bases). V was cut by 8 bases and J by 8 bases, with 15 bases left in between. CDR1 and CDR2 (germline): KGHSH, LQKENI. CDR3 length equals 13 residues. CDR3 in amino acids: CASRRGVEEKLFF. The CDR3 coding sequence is TGTGCCAGCAGACGGGGGGTAGAAGAAAAACTGTTTTTT.

The CDR3 DNA reads as TGTGCCAGCAGCATAGTACGACAGGGTTTTGGGGAAAAACTGTTTTTT. Its protein is CASSIVRQGFGEKLFF. This sequence joins TRBV7-8 and TRBJ1-4; 7 bases are a match to TRBD1. With V trimmed by 5 bases and J by 8 bases, 14 bases remained unmatched. Germline assignment: CDR1 SGHVS and CDR2 FQNEAQ. The CDR3 sequence is 16 residues long.

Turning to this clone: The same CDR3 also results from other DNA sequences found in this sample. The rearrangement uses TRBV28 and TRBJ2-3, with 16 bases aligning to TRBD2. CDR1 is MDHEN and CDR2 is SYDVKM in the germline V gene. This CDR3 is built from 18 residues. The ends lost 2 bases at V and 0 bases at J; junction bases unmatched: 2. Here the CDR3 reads CASSLPGLAGGSTDTQYF. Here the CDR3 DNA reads TGTGCCAGCAGTTTACCGGGACTAGCGGGAGGGAGCACAGATACGCAGTATTTT.

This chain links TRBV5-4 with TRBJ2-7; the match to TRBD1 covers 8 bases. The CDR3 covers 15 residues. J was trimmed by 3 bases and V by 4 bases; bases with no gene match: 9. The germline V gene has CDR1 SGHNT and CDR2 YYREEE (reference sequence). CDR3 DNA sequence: TGTGCCAGCAGCCTAAGCGGACAGGGAGTCTACGAGCAGTACTTC. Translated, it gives CASSLSGQGVYEQYF. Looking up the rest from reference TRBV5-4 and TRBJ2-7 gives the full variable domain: ETGVTQSPTHLIKTRGQQVTLRCSSQSGHNTVSWYQQALGQGPQFIFQYYREEENGRGNFPPRFSGLQFPNYSSELNVNALELDDSALYLCASSLSGQGVYEQYFGPGTRLTVT.

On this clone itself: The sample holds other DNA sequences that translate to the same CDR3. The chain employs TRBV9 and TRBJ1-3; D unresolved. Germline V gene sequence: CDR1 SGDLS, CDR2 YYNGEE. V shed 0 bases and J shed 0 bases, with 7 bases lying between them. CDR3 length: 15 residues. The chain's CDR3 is CASSVAAASGNTIYF. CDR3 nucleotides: TGTGCCAGCAGCGTAGCGGCAGCCTCTGGAAACACCATATATTTT.

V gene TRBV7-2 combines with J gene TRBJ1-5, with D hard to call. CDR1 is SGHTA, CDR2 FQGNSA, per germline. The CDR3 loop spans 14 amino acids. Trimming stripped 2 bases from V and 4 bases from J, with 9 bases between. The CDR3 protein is CASSLSPGNQPQHF. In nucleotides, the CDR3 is TGTGCCAGCAGCTTATCTCCGGGAAATCAGCCCCAGCATTTT.

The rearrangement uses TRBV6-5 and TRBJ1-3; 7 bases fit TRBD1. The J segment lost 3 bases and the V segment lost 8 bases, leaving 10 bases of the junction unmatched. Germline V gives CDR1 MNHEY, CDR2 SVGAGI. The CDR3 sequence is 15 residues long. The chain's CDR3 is CASGRDRVVGNTIYF. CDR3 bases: TGTGCCAGCGGTAGAGACAGGGTAGTTGGAAACACCATATATTTT.

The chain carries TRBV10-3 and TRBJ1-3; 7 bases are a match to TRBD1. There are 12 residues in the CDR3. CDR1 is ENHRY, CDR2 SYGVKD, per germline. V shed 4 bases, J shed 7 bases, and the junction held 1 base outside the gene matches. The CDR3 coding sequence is TGTGCCATCAGTGCAGGGGGGAACACCATATATTTT. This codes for CAISAGGNTIYF.

This CDR3 is CASSLVVGPRGKRYEQYF. DNA of the CDR3: TGTGCCAGCAGCTTAGTAGTGGGCCCCCGCGGGAAGCGCTACGAGCAGTACTTC. V usage is TRBV11-2 and J usage is TRBJ2-7; possibly TRBD2 for D (6 bases). The CDR3 contains 18 residues. Germline assignment: CDR1 SGHAT and CDR2 FQNNGV. Between the trimmed V and J ends, which lost 1 base and 3 bases, there was a span of 22 bases.

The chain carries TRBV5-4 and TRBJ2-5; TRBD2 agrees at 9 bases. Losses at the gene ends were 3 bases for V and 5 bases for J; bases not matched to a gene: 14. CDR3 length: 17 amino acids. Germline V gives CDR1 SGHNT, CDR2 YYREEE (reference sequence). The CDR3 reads CASSSPSGITLGETQYF. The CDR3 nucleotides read TGTGCCAGCAGCTCTCCTAGCGGGATAACCTTAGGGGAGACCCAGTACTTC.

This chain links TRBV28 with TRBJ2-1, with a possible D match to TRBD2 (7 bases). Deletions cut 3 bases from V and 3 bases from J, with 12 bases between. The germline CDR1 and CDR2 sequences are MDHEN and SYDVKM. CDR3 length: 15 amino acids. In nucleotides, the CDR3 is TGTGCCAGCAGTTTCTTGCGGGGGCTCTACAATGAGCAGTTCTTC. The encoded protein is CASSFLRGLYNEQFF.

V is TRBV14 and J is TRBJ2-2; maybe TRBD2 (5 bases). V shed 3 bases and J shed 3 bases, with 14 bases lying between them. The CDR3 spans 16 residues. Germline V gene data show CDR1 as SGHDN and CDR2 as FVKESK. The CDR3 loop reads CASSHRAPRDTGELFF. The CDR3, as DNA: TGTGCCAGCAGCCACCGGGCCCCGAGGGACACCGGGGAGCTGTTTTTT.

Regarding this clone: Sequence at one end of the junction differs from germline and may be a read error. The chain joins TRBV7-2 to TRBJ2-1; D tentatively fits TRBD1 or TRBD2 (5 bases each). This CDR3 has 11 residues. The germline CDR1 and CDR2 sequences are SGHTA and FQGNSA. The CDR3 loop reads CASSDPGPRVF. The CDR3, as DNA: TGTGCCAGCAGCGATCCGGGACCCCGGGTCTTC.

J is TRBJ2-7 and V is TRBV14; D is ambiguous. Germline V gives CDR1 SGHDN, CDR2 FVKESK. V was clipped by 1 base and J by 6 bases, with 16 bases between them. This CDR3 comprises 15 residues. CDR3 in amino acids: CASSQALVGPREQYF. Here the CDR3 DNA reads TGTGCCAGCAGCCAAGCCCTGGTGGGCCCTCGCGAGCAGTACTTC.